This entry concerns a single TCR beta chain. The sample originates from a study of cytomegalovirus exposure and HLA in healthy donors. Germline trimming cut 5 bases from V and 1 base from J; bases unmatched to any gene: 11. The CDR3 has 17 residues. The germline CDR1 and CDR2 sequences are MNHEY and SMNVEV (reference sequence). PCR amplification relied on 60 Vbeta primers (plus 13 Jbeta primers). Profiling relied on immunoSEQ multiplex PCR, and the TCRdb table lists in-frame clones only, not all of them. This sample has about 91,000 clones, with around 59% found just once. This sequence originates from a human donor in good health. This chain uses TRBV27 with TRBJ2-1; 7 bases are a match to TRBD1. The specimen sequenced was PBMCs. CDR3 region: CASSPFLGGASYNEQFF. CDR3 sequence (DNA): TGTGCCAGCAGTCCCTTTTTAGGGGGCGCATCCTACAATGAGCAGTTCTTC.